This TCR beta chain was identified during a study of identical twins. Regarding the study as a whole: Twins shared out-of-frame alpha sequences with excess low generation probability.

TCRdb fed the 5' RACE reads into MiXCR, producing one record per CDR3 protein. Here the sample spans 200,000 to 250,000 distinct CDR3 sequences, over 9.5% being singletons. As to this clonotype: Its matching antigen is unknown.

J lost 7 bases, V lost 3 bases, and 9 bases had no gene match. The CDR3 is 16 amino acids. Germline CDR1 LGHNA, CDR2 YSLEER. The TCR comes from a man aged 50 to 59 in good health. The chain employs TRBV4-3 and TRBJ1-4; 9 nucleotides match TRBD1. The sequencing sample was made of memory T cells sorted from blood. In DNA, the CDR3 is TGCGCCAGCAGCCATACGGACAGGGGCGCGGGTGAAAAACTGTTTTTT. It is translated as CASSHTDRGAGEKLFF.